Listed here is a single T cell receptor beta chain. These data are taken from a study of identical twins. Unique molecular identifiers were present on cDNA, and template switching added a universal primer site. TCRdb redid the calling of the 5' RACE reads with MiXCR, one entry per CDR3 protein. The data show 500,000 to 550,000 distinct CDR3 sequences, about a fifth seen once. Germline loops: CDR1 MDHEN, CDR2 SYDVKM. Trimming took 8 bases from V and 6 from J, leaving 18 bases between them. There are 14 residues in the CDR3. A further study also used this sample, focusing on yellow fever vaccine responses in identical twins.

The source is a woman aged 18-29 years in good health. The rearrangement uses TRBV28 and TRBJ2-3, with D possibly matching TRBD1 (6 bases). The sequenced sample consisted of CD4+ T cells sorted from blood. The CDR3 DNA sequence: TGTGCCAGCGAAGAACAGGGAACCGCGGATACGCAGTATTTT. It encodes CASEEQGTADTQYF.